This paragraph reports one T cell receptor (beta chain). This clone showed up just a few times. What antigen it recognizes has not been identified. Base qualities are not recorded, but no much larger clone differs from it by a single base. The sample belongs to a study of beta chain features in type 1 diabetes (dated by TCRdb to between 2017 and 2018). General notes on the study: No differences in mean age, gender distribution, total cell number or subset yield were found between patients and healthy donors. In the study, recently diagnosed type 1 diabetes patients and matched healthy donors were compared on the TCRB repertoires of their sorted circulating CD4+ T cell subsets. A total of about 100,000,000 sorted cells were examined across all samples, and RNA yield correlated strongly with the number of cells per subset. Regulatory and stem cell-like memory subsets were obtained from only 8 patients and roughly 8 healthy donors, while naive and central memory subsets were obtained from all 30 or so donors.

The cysteine opens and the phenylalanine closes a CDR3 of 13 amino acids. CDR3 DNA only is kept here, 39 bases in frame from base 1. V is cut by 3 bases and J by 5 bases, and the space between the germline ends is 13 bases. CDR1 and CDR2 (SQVTM, ANQGSEA) derive from the germline V gene. From each donor, a single peripheral blood sample of around 0.12 L on average was drawn into heparinised tubes. Naive, central memory, regulatory and stem cell-like memory CD4+ T cells were sorted on a BD FACSAria II using a panel including CD45RO, CCR7, CD25, CD127, CD95 and CD27. Purity was above 95% for every sorted population. PBMCs were separated immediately by Lymphoprep density gradient centrifugation and were stained directly, without being cultured. To minimize batch effects, samples were stained and sorted in pairs, one healthy donor with one patient per experiment. The paper as a whole reports these results and caveats: Because cDNA was sequenced instead of genomic DNA, highly expressing activated cells could be over-represented, though the groups showed no difference in activation or CD3 levels. HLA sub-analyses involved small numbers of individuals, so any influence of HLA type on TCRB rearrangement remained unresolved. Patients with type 1 diabetes made fewer insertions and deleted more nucleotides at VDJ recombination sites, implying thymic rearrangement abnormalities. Shorter templates might have been favored by PCR, but patient and control samples were amplified and corrected together, so both groups would have been affected equally by any skew. Naive, central memory and regulatory TCRB repertoires appeared to be more alike among patients than among healthy donors. In all four CD4+ subsets, TCRB CDR3 length was moderately but significantly shorter in type 1 diabetes patients.

The entire isolated RNA was reverse transcribed using the High Capacity cDNA Reverse Transcription Kit, and thus expressed TCRB transcripts were sequenced. Naive, central memory and regulatory T cell samples underwent deep immunoSEQ sequencing, averaging about 3.3 million total reads per sample. After sorted cells were lysed in RLT buffer, RNA was extracted with DNase-treated RNeasy Micro or Mini kits, with the choice depending on cell number. Each cell subset was processed on its own to prevent cross-contamination, while patient and healthy donor samples were processed together. The immunoSEQ multiplex PCR was used to amplify TCRB sequences from cDNA, generating 87-bp fragments that spanned the CDR3 region. Amplicons were sequenced on the Illumina HiSeq platform. As for the authors' bioinformatics: PCR bias was computationally corrected using synthetic template baselines, reads within Hamming distance 2 were collapsed, and singletons that could not be merged were discarded. Reads were aligned against IMGT to assign V, D and J genes, CDR3 length and insertions or deletions at six rearrangement sites. Within each subset, clonotype counts were normalized to sorted cell number, after which true diversity and Gini coefficients were computed with the tcR R package. The overlap coefficient, calculated on TCRB nucleotide sequences, was used to quantify repertoire sharing. As a proxy for the pre-selection repertoire, out-of-frame TCRB sequences from naive cells were analyzed. The table comes from immuneACCESS by way of TCRdb, which keeps in-frame sequences with V and J called. Part of the clones is missing from these tables; in studies checked, under half for an unresolved V gene and the rest for unknown reasons. D and trimming were read from the DNA, whereas the V and J calls and clone size are those reported in that table. A total of around 450,000 clones appear in this sample, approximately 10% of them only once. The ten largest make up approximately 0.05% of the sample.

The receptor was derived from a woman under 30 in good health. This chain joins TRBV29-1 to TRBJ1-2; the D gene remains uncertain. Sample: naive CD4+ T cells from blood. The cell subset or site label corresponds to: true naive CD4+ T cells. The bases are TGCAGCGTTGAGGGTGAAGGGTTTTATGGCTACACCTTC. Its amino acids are CSVEGEGFYGYTF.